Shown below are 32 T cell receptor beta chains from a single sample sequenced in a study of blood T cell repertoires in COVID-19. Produced via immunoSEQ multiplex PCR; TCRdb's table is partial and in-frame only. The table lists under 300,000 clones, about 84% of them singletons. What was sequenced was peripheral blood. The source is an elderly man with acute or convalescent COVID-19.

This clone was seen more than once but under ten times. V usage is TRBV6-6 and J usage is TRBJ2-7; D is possibly TRBD1 (6 bases). The CDR3 has 15 residues. The V end lost 2 bases, the J end lost 2 bases, and 13 bases lay between the germline ends. The germline V gene has CDR1 MNHNY and CDR2 SVGAGI (reference sequence). The CDR3 sequence: CASSYEGQGPYEQYF. The CDR3 DNA follows: TGTGCCAGCAGTTACGAGGGACAAGGACCCTACGAGCAGTACTTC.

The chain couples TRBV3-1 (or the pseudogene TRBV3-2) to TRBJ2-7, with unresolved D. V lost 4 bases and J lost 0, with 4 bases in between. The CDR3 has 12 residues. CDR1 and CDR2 from the germline V gene are LGHDT and YNNKEL (reference sequence). CDR3 sequence: CASSLSSYEQYF. CDR3 sequence (DNA): TGTGCCAGCAGCCTCAGCTCCTACGAGCAGTACTTC.

This clone turned up a few times. This sequence joins TRBV5-1 and TRBJ2-1; 7 positions agree with TRBD1. The ends lost 5 bases at V and 8 bases at J; junction bases unmatched: 4. The CDR3 is 12 amino acids. Germline V gives CDR1 SGHRS, CDR2 YFSETQ. The CDR3 reads CASRRTGDEQFF. The CDR3 coding sequence is TGCGCCAGCAGGCGAACAGGGGATGAGCAGTTCTTC.

This rearrangement joins TRBV7-9 to TRBJ2-2; perhaps TRBD2 as D (6 bases). Per the germline V gene, CDR1 is SEHNR and CDR2 is FQNEAQ (reference sequence). The CDR3 contains 15 residues. V was pared by 2 bases and J by 5 bases, with 12 bases between. CDR3 sequence: CASSLIGEATGELFF. CDR3 DNA sequence: TGTGCCAGCAGCTTAATAGGGGAGGCGACCGGGGAGCTGTTTTTT. The full variable domain, completed using reference TRBV7-9 and TRBJ2-2, is DTGVSQNPRHKITKRGQNVTFRCDPISEHNRLYWYRQTLGQGPEFLTYFQNEAQLEKSRLLSDRFSAERPKGSFSTLEIQRTEQGDSAMYLCASSLIGEATGELFFGEGSRLTVL.

This clone showed up just a few times. The chain uses TRBV18 and TRBJ2-7; no reliable D call. V gave up 6 bases and J gave up 1 base, with 16 bases separating them. Germline V gives CDR1 KGHSH, CDR2 LQKENI. The CDR3 contains 15 residues. The CDR3: CASSPSTDPSYEQYF. CDR3 DNA: TGTGCCAGCTCGCCGAGTACCGATCCATCCTACGAGCAGTACTTC.

This chain connects TRBV10-2 to TRBJ1-5, with D maybe TRBD1 (6 bases). Germline CDR1 is WSHSY and CDR2 is SAAADI. The CDR3 length is 13 residues. With 2 bases removed from V and 5 bases from J, the gap between germline ends came to 7 bases. The CDR3 coding sequence is TGCGCCAGCAGTGAGGGGGGCGATCAGCCCCAGCATTTT. Protein: CASSEGGDQPQHF.

This clone was seen only a few times. The rearrangement links TRBV19 to TRBJ1-2; possible D gene TRBD1, 5 bases. Germline V gene sequence: CDR1 LNHDA, CDR2 SQIVND (reference sequence). The CDR3 is 13 amino acids. V was shortened by 9 bases and J by 4 bases, with 15 bases between the two germline ends. CDR3 DNA: TGTGCCAGCGGTTTGACAGTAGCCTATGGCTACACCTTC. This translates into CASGLTVAYGYTF. The variable domain in full, with the rest retrieved from reference TRBV19 and TRBJ1-2, is DGGITQSPKYLFRKEGQNVTLSCEQNLNHDAMYWYRQDPGQGLRLIYYSQIVNDFQKGDIAEGYSVSREKKESFPLTVTSAQKNPTAFYLCASGLTVAYGYTFGSGTRLTVV.

V usage is TRBV27 and J usage is TRBJ2-3; 10 nucleotides match TRBD1. J gave up 3 bases and V 3 bases, and 18 bases lay outside the gene matches. CDR1 and CDR2 from the germline V gene are MNHEY and SMNVEV (reference sequence). The CDR3 covers 20 residues. In nucleotides, the CDR3 is TGTGCCAGCAGTTTCCCCCCGACAGGGGGCTCCCCCTACGCAACAGATACGCAGTATTTT. Translation: CASSFPPTGGSPYATDTQYF.

The chain links TRBV28 to TRBJ1-5; no definite D call. CDR1 and CDR2 (germline): MDHEN, SYDVKM. V was trimmed by 6 bases and J by 7 bases, leaving 13 bases between them. CDR3 size: 13 residues. The CDR3 coding sequence is TGTGCCAGCAGCCCGGATATGGGCCAGCCCCAGCATTTT. Its translation is CASSPDMGQPQHF.

The chain couples TRBV7-9 to TRBJ2-2; the match to TRBD1 covers 7 bases. This CDR3 comprises 16 residues. The germline V gene has CDR1 SEHNR and CDR2 FQNEAQ (reference sequence). V trimming: 1 base; J trimming: 1 base; junction bases outside the gene matches: 3. The CDR3 DNA reads TGTGCCAGCAGCTTAGAGGGACAGATGAACACCGGGGAGCTGTTTTTT. It encodes CASSLEGQMNTGELFF.

The CDR3 reads CAGAGNMNTEAFF. The CDR3 coding sequence is TGTGCTGGGGCAGGAAACATGAACACTGAAGCTTTCTTT. The V call is TRBV2, the J call TRBJ1-1, with D perhaps TRBD1 (5 bases). This CDR3 is 13 amino acids long. CDR1 and CDR2 from the germline V gene are SNHLY and FYNNEI.

This chain uses TRBV5-4 with TRBJ2-1; 12 bases fit TRBD2. Germline V gene sequence: CDR1 SGHNT, CDR2 YYREEE (reference sequence). Trimming removed 0 bases from V and 5 bases from J; junction bases left unmatched: 9. CDR3 length: 18 residues. This CDR3 reads CASSLVPSGGVKNNEQFF. CDR3 sequence (DNA): TGTGCCAGCAGCTTGGTTCCTAGCGGGGGGGTGAAAAACAATGAGCAGTTCTTC.

Worth noting for this clone: One junction end disagrees with the germline gene, perhaps due to a read error. The J gene is TRBJ1-6, the V gene TRBV28, with D possibly being TRBD1 (5 bases). Germline lookup yields CDR1 MDHEN and CDR2 SYDVKM. There are 15 residues in the CDR3. For the CDR3, the DNA is TGTGCCAGCAATTTAGAGGCAGGGCGGAATTCACCCCTCCACTTT. This sequence encodes CASNLEAGRNSPLHF.

The rearrangement joins TRBV15 to TRBJ2-5, with no clear D. This CDR3 is built from 15 residues. With 0 bases removed from V and 4 bases from J, the gap between germline ends came to 12 bases. CDR1 is LNHNV, CDR2 YYDKDF, per germline (reference sequence). Written as DNA, the CDR3 is TGTGCCACCAGCAGAGATCGCTTACCGGGAGAGACCCAGTACTTC. Its translation: CATSRDRLPGETQYF.

The genes are TRBV18 and TRBJ2-3; the D gene is possibly TRBD1 (6 bases). The V gene lost 3 bases and the J gene lost 0 bases, with 13 bases spanning the gap. The CDR3 runs to 16 residues. The germline CDR1 and CDR2 sequences are KGHSH and LQKENI. The CDR3 DNA is TGTGCCAGCTCACCTAGAGGGGGATCCAGCACAGATACGCAGTATTTT. Its translation is CASSPRGGSSTDTQYF.

The J gene is TRBJ1-1, the V gene TRBV10-3; no clear D. Germline lookup yields CDR1 ENHRY and CDR2 SYGVKD. The CDR3 is 12 amino acids. Trimming took 2 bases from V and 5 from J, leaving 6 bases between them. The CDR3 DNA reads as TGTGCCATCAGTGAGGCAGGAACTGAAGCTTTCTTT. Amino acid sequence: CAISEAGTEAFF.

V gene TRBV7-3 combines with J gene TRBJ2-3; D perhaps matches TRBD1 (7 bases). V lost 3 bases, J lost 2 bases, and 12 bases lay in between. The V gene's germline CDR1 is SGHTA and CDR2 FQGTGA. The CDR3 totals 15 residues. DNA of the CDR3: TGTGCCAGCAGCTTTGGCGGGACAGACACAGATACGCAGTATTTT. Its protein product is CASSFGGTDTDTQYF.

CDR3 sequence: CASSPGQGVGRMNTEAFF. CDR3 DNA sequence: TGCGCCAGCAGCCCGGGACAGGGAGTGGGAAGGATGAACACTGAAGCTTTCTTT. The J gene is TRBJ1-1, the V gene TRBV5-1, with TRBD1 matching 9 bases. The J segment lost 0 bases and the V segment lost 4 bases, leaving 13 bases of the junction unmatched. Germline CDR1 reads SGHRS; CDR2 reads YFSETQ. This CDR3 is 18 amino acids long.

CDR3 bases: TGTGCCAGCAGCCAAGACCTAGGGACAGGGAGGGCCCAGCATTTT. The encoded protein is CASSQDLGTGRAQHF. V usage is TRBV3-1 (or the pseudogene TRBV3-2) and J usage is TRBJ1-5; 9 nucleotides line up with TRBD1. V shed 0 bases, J shed 11 bases, and the junction held 8 bases outside the gene matches. Germline V CDR1 and CDR2: LGHDT, YNNKEL (reference sequence). CDR3 length: 15 residues.

The chain couples TRBV6-5 to TRBJ1-2; D not certain. Germline values: CDR1 MNHEY, CDR2 SVGAGI. V gave up 9 bases and J gave up 3 bases, with 11 bases separating them. The CDR3 extends over 12 amino acids. The CDR3 DNA reads as TGTGCCAGTTCGGCCGGGGACTATGGCTACACCTTC. Protein: CASSAGDYGYTF.

The V and J genes are TRBV6-6 and TRBJ1-2; D unresolved. The V gene's germline CDR1 is MNHNY and CDR2 SVGAGI (reference sequence). Trimming left V 6 bases short and J 7 bases short, with 12 bases between. This CDR3 comprises 12 residues. Here the CDR3 reads CASSPAAIGYTF. CDR3 in DNA: TGTGCCAGCAGCCCCGCTGCGATTGGCTACACCTTC.

CDR3 amino acids: CASSSTGTGYDGYTF. DNA for the CDR3: TGTGCCAGCAGTTCTACCGGGACAGGGTATGATGGCTACACCTTC. The chain links TRBV6-5 to TRBJ1-2, with 9 bases matching TRBD1. Germline lookup yields CDR1 MNHEY and CDR2 SVGAGI. Losses at the gene ends were 4 bases for V and 6 bases for J; bases not matched to a gene: 9. The CDR3 runs to 15 residues.

This chain connects TRBV18 to TRBJ1-1; D uncertain. In germline, CDR1 is KGHSH, CDR2 LQKENI. The V end lost 2 bases, the J end lost 5 bases, and 18 bases lay between the germline ends. The CDR3 runs 16 residues. CDR3 in amino acids: CASSPIGLRLLTEAFF. CDR3 DNA: TGTGCCAGCTCACCAATCGGGTTGCGCCTCTTAACTGAAGCTTTCTTT.

V and J are TRBV5-1 and TRBJ1-1, with TRBD1 matching 9 bases. V dropped 5 bases and J dropped 8; count of bases not matched to a gene: 10. Germline V gives CDR1 SGHRS, CDR2 YFSETQ. The CDR3 is 14 amino acids. CDR3 sequence: CASSFPGQGREAFF. The CDR3 DNA reads as TGCGCCAGCAGTTTCCCGGGACAGGGAAGGGAAGCTTTCTTT.

This rearrangement joins TRBV7-2 to TRBJ2-2, with TRBD2 matching 9 bases. The CDR3 consists of 15 residues. Germline V gene sequence: CDR1 SGHTA, CDR2 FQGNSA. The V and J ends lost 4 bases and 6 bases, in that order; junction bases with no gene match: 6. The CDR3 loop is CASSSVRGGAGELFF. The CDR3 DNA sequence: TGTGCCAGCAGCTCCGTGCGGGGGGGCGCCGGGGAGCTGTTTTTT. Using reference TRBV7-2 and TRBJ2-2 for the parts outside the CDR3, the full variable domain is GAGVSQSPSNKVTEKGKDVELRCDPISGHTALYWYRQSLGQGLEFLIYFQGNSAPDKSGLPSDRFSAERTGGSVSTLTIQRTQQEDSAVYLCASSSVRGGAGELFFGEGSRLTVL.

The V call is TRBV24-1, the J call TRBJ2-3, with 11 bases aligning to TRBD1. The CDR3 runs to 18 residues. V was pared by 3 bases and J by 4 bases, with 11 bases of the junction left unmatched. Per germline, CDR1 KGHDR and CDR2 SFDVKD. CDR3 in DNA: TGTGCCACCAGTGATACCGGGACAGGGGGTTTGTTGGCAGATACGCAGTATTTT. Protein product: CATSDTGTGGLLADTQYF.

The V call is TRBV19, the J call TRBJ1-5; D is unresolved. CDR1 and CDR2 from the germline V gene are LNHDA and SQIVND (reference sequence). This CDR3 is built from 17 residues. Trimming removed 3 bases from V and 0 bases from J, with 15 bases in between. DNA of the CDR3: TGTGCCAGTAGTATCGGATGGCGGGTCAATAGCAATCAGCCCCAGCATTTT. The encoded protein is CASSIGWRVNSNQPQHF.

The gene calls are TRBV7-9 and TRBJ2-5; the match to TRBD1 covers 8 bases. The CDR3 is made up of 12 amino acids. The J segment lost 6 bases and the V segment lost 5 bases, leaving 2 bases of the junction unmatched. The germline V gene has CDR1 SEHNR and CDR2 FQNEAQ (reference sequence). The CDR3 nucleotides read TGTGCCAGCAGCACAGGGGGAAAGACCCAGTACTTC. Translation: CASSTGGKTQYF.

The chain recombines TRBV7-2 with TRBJ1-5; 8 bases align to TRBD1. Trimming cost V 2 bases and J 3 bases; bases outside gene matches: 3. Germline V gene lookup returns CDR1 SGHTA and CDR2 FQGNSA. CDR3 length: 15 residues. CDR3 sequence reads: CASSLTGGNNQPQHF. DNA of the CDR3: TGTGCCAGCAGCTTAACAGGGGGAAACAATCAGCCCCAGCATTTT.

This chain connects TRBV6-5 to TRBJ1-1; the D gene is possibly TRBD1 (6 bases). V was shortened by 7 bases and J by 4 bases, with 16 bases between the two germline ends. Germline lookup yields CDR1 MNHEY and CDR2 SVGAGI. The CDR3 is 14 amino acids. The CDR3: CASTPTGLGTEAFF. The CDR3 bases are TGTGCCAGCACCCCGACAGGCTTGGGCACTGAAGCTTTCTTT.

The rearrangement joins TRBV5-8 to TRBJ2-1; D remains ambiguous. Per the germline V gene, CDR1 is SGHTS and CDR2 is YDEGEE. The CDR3 contains 15 residues. The V and J ends lost 0 bases and 4 bases respectively, with 11 bases between them. The CDR3 spells CASSLAGLSYNEQFF. CDR3 DNA sequence: TGTGCCAGCAGCTTGGCCGGTCTTAGTTACAATGAGCAGTTCTTC.

The J gene is TRBJ2-4, the V gene TRBV5-1, with 7 bases lining up with TRBD2. Trimming cost V 2 bases and J 7 bases; bases outside gene matches: 3. Germline CDR1 reads SGHRS; CDR2 reads YFSETQ. The CDR3 loop spans 13 amino acids. This CDR3 reads CASSLGAGNIQYF. The CDR3 bases are TGCGCCAGCAGCTTAGGAGCGGGGAACATTCAGTACTTC.